Below, 17 T cell receptor beta chains from the same sample are listed, as sequenced in a study of cytomegalovirus exposure and HLA in healthy donors. 60 Vbeta and 13 Jbeta primers were used in PCR. Using immunoSEQ multiplex PCR, the repertoire was profiled, and TCRdb retains in-frame clones only, with some absent. The table lists under 150,000 clones, around 82% of them singletons. Source material: PBMCs. These receptors all stem from a male donor in good health and CMV-seropositive.

V gene TRBV30 combines with J gene TRBJ2-3, with TRBD2 as a possible D gene (7 bases). The CDR3 has 15 residues. Trimming removed 3 bases from V and 4 bases from J, with 17 bases in between. CDR1 is GTSNPN, CDR2 SVGIG, per germline (reference sequence). CDR3 DNA sequence: TGTGCCTGGAGCTTAGGGGGGGGCAGGCCAGATACGCAGTATTTT. It translates to CAWSLGGGRPDTQYF.

This rearrangement joins TRBV2 to TRBJ1-1; D is unclear. This CDR3 contains 12 residues. Trimming cost V 4 bases and J 4 bases, with 7 bases left between them. Germline V CDR1 and CDR2: SNHLY, FYNNEI. The chain's CDR3 is CASSGGFTEAFF. CDR3 nucleotides: TGTGCCAGCAGTGGAGGGTTCACTGAAGCTTTCTTT. The whole variable domain, filled in from reference TRBV2 and TRBJ1-1, reads EPEVTQTPSHQVTQMGQEVILRCVPISNHLYFYWYRQILGQKVEFLVSFYNNEISEKSEIFDDQFSVERPDGSNFTLKIRSTKLEDSAMYFCASSGGFTEAFFGQGTRLTVV.

The gene calls are TRBV2 and TRBJ1-2, with D possibly matching TRBD1 (5 bases). The CDR3 loop spans 11 amino acids. Trimming pared 5 bases from V and 5 bases from J, leaving 6 bases between. Looked up from germline, CDR1 is SNHLY and CDR2 is FYNNEI. This chain's CDR3 is CASSSGYGYTF. Written as DNA, the CDR3 is TGTGCCAGCAGTTCAGGGTATGGCTACACCTTC.

About this clone itself: One end of the junction varies from germline; a read error may be responsible. The DNA of the CDR3 is TGTGCCATCAGTGCCTCTCCCAGCGGGAGGGCGAACAGTCAGTACTTC. It specifies CAISASPSGRANSQYF. V usage is TRBV10-3 and J usage is TRBJ2-4, with 10 bases identical to TRBD2. The CDR3 contains 16 residues. Germline CDR1 and CDR2: ENHRY and SYGVKD.

This rearrangement joins TRBV2 to TRBJ2-5; tentative D call: TRBD1 (7 bases). The DNA end favors TRBJ2-7, so the J call may be wrong. CDR1 is SNHLY, CDR2 FYNNEI, per germline. The CDR3 length is 14 residues. The CDR3 protein is CASRRGTESYEQYF. DNA of the CDR3: TGTGCCAGCAGACGGGGGACAGAGTCCTACGAGCAGTACTTC.

The chain joins TRBV7-2 to TRBJ2-3; 10 nucleotides match TRBD2. CDR1 and CDR2 (germline): SGHTA, FQGNSA. The CDR3 covers 15 residues. Losses at the gene ends were 7 bases for V and 2 bases for J; bases not matched to a gene: 6. The CDR3 DNA is TGTGCCAGCACCATACTAGCGGGGAACACAGATACGCAGTATTTT. This codes for CASTILAGNTDTQYF.

The chain employs TRBV5-1 and TRBJ2-7, with 7 bases matching TRBD1. The germline V gene has CDR1 SGHRS and CDR2 YFSETQ. V dropped 1 base and J dropped 5; count of bases not matched to a gene: 15. The CDR3 runs 17 residues. This CDR3 is CASSLWSPGGNVDEQYF. The CDR3 DNA reads TGCGCCAGCAGCTTGTGGAGTCCAGGGGGAAACGTCGACGAGCAGTACTTC.

The rearrangement joins TRBV6-5 to TRBJ1-4, with no clear D. CDR1 is MNHEY and CDR2 is SVGAGI in the germline V gene. Trimming removed 0 bases at V and 8 bases at J, with 16 bases between. CDR3 length equals 16 residues. CDR3 in amino acids: CASSYSRGYAGEKLFF. DNA for the CDR3: TGTGCCAGCAGTTACTCTCGCGGCTACGCTGGGGAAAAACTGTTTTTT.

With regard to this clone: The same CDR3 arises from other DNA sequences in this sample as well. CDR3 in DNA: TGTGCCAGCAGTCCGAGACTAGGCTACAATGAGCAGTTCTTC. It is translated as CASSPRLGYNEQFF. The V and J genes are TRBV28 and TRBJ2-1; possibly TRBD2 for D (6 bases). This CDR3 has 14 residues. With 5 bases removed from V and 3 bases from J, the gap between germline ends came to 11 bases. The germline CDR1 and CDR2 sequences are MDHEN and SYDVKM.

The rearrangement joins TRBV28 to TRBJ2-2, with 8 bases lining up with TRBD2. This CDR3 comprises 17 residues. The V gene's germline CDR1 is MDHEN and CDR2 SYDVKM. Unmatched junction bases numbered 10, after V lost 5 bases and J lost 2 bases. CDR3 bases: TGTGCCAGCAGTCAACAAGCGGGAGCAAAAAACACCGGGGAGCTGTTTTTT. It translates to CASSQQAGAKNTGELFF.

The chain uses TRBV30 and TRBJ2-7; D may be TRBD1 (6 bases). Trimming pared 4 bases from V and 3 bases from J, leaving 10 bases between. The germline V gene has CDR1 GTSNPN and CDR2 SVGIG (reference sequence). The CDR3 contains 12 residues. The chain's CDR3 is CAWNRERYEQYF. The CDR3 DNA reads TGTGCCTGGAACAGGGAGCGCTACGAGCAGTACTTC.

The V call is TRBV28, the J call TRBJ2-2; D unclear. This CDR3 spans 13 amino acids. Trimming cost V 3 bases and J 7 bases, with 9 bases left between them. Germline assignment: CDR1 MDHEN and CDR2 SYDVKM. For the CDR3, the DNA is TGTGCCAGCAGTTTGTTTCGTTTCGGGGAGCTGTTTTTT. Protein product: CASSLFRFGELFF.

The V call is TRBV6-5, the J call TRBJ2-5; 10 positions agree with TRBD2. The germline CDR1 and CDR2 sequences are MNHEY and SVGAGI. J lost 1 base, V lost 6 bases, and 5 bases had no gene match. CDR3 length: 15 amino acids. CDR3 nucleotide sequence: TGTGCCAGCAGCCGGACTAGCGGACTCCAAGAGACCCAGTACTTC. Protein: CASSRTSGLQETQYF.

The chain employs TRBV13 and TRBJ1-3; D gene ambiguous. From germline, CDR1 is PRHDT and CDR2 FYEKMQ (reference sequence). This CDR3 has 15 amino acids. V gave up 0 bases and J gave up 0 bases, with 6 bases separating them. The CDR3 region is CASSLGRSSGNTIYF. CDR3 DNA: TGTGCCAGCAGCTTAGGGCGGAGCTCTGGAAACACCATATATTTT.

The chain carries TRBV6-7 and TRBJ1-4; possible D gene TRBD1, 5 bases. TRBV6-7 is sorted into the ORF group, with uncertain function. V lost 2 bases and J 3 bases, leaving 7 bases between the germline ends. The CDR3 is made up of 14 amino acids. The CDR3 DNA reads as TGTGCCAGCAGTTACCGGGGGGCTAATGAAAAACTGTTTTTT. It codes for CASSYRGANEKLFF.

This clone has only one observation. In DNA form, the CDR3 reads TGTGCCAGCAGTTCCTCTGATACGCAGTATTTT. Its translation is CASSSSDTQYF. J is TRBJ2-3 and V is TRBV7-2, with D hard to call. There are 11 residues in the CDR3. Germline V gene sequence: CDR1 SGHTA, CDR2 FQGNSA. V was cut by 6 bases and J by 6 bases, with 7 bases left in between.

The rearrangement uses TRBV7-2 and TRBJ1-5; D is uncertain. There are 14 residues in the CDR3. Germline loops: CDR1 SGHTA, CDR2 FQGNSA. Trimming cost V 3 bases and J 6 bases, with 12 bases left between them. The CDR3 sequence is CASSFGEGGQPQHF. CDR3 nucleotides: TGTGCCAGCAGCTTCGGGGAAGGAGGTCAGCCCCAGCATTTT.